These 10 T cell receptor beta chains came from one sample sequenced in a study of blood T cells in healthy people across ages. Using a J-beta primer mix together with a sample-barcoded 5' primer, a second PCR was run for roughly 6 to 11 cycles. Using its own MiXCR run on the 5' RACE reads, TCRdb lists one record per CDR3 protein. The repertoire holds about 1,400,000 distinct CDR3 sequences, around 42% seen once, with 7% to 9% in the top ten. The sample consisted of blood. The receptor set was obtained from a woman between 18 and 29 years old in good health.

The chain employs TRBV4-1 and TRBJ1-6, with a weak D call TRBD1 (5 bases). The V end was cut by 0 bases, the J end by 15 bases, with 18 bases between. In germline, CDR1 is MGHRA, CDR2 YSYEKL. This CDR3 spans 15 amino acids. The DNA of the CDR3 is TGCGCCAGCAGCCAAGAAGCGGGTGGCGACAGATACCTCCACTTT. This gives the protein CASSQEAGGDRYLHF.

This chain joins TRBV11-2 and TRBJ1-2, with D hard to call. The CDR3 runs to 13 residues. V dropped 3 bases and J dropped 3 bases, with 8 bases sitting between them. The V gene's germline CDR1 is SGHAT and CDR2 FQNNGV. The CDR3 DNA sequence: TGTGCCAGCAGCTTCTCGAGGGACTATGGCTACACCTTC. Translation: CASSFSRDYGYTF.

In this sample, this clonotype turned up a few times. The chain has TRBV20-1 and TRBJ2-4; 7 positions agree with TRBD1. The CDR3 is made up of 13 amino acids. The germline V gene encodes CDR1 DFQATT and CDR2 SNEGSKA (reference sequence). The V and J ends lost 0 bases and 6 bases, in that order; junction bases with no gene match: 2. In nucleotides, the CDR3 is TGCAGTGCTAGAGATCAGGGGGTAAACATTCAGTACTTC. Translated, it gives CSARDQGVNIQYF.

This chain links TRBV27 with TRBJ2-1; D gene ambiguous. Per the germline V gene, CDR1 is MNHEY and CDR2 is SMNVEV (reference sequence). This CDR3 spans 13 amino acids. V gave up 8 bases and J gave up 13 bases, with 21 bases separating them. The CDR3, as DNA: TGTGCCAGCGCCCTAGGTTTGGAGAGAACCCAGTTCTTC. It yields the protein CASALGLERTQFF.

The chain couples TRBV30 to TRBJ2-3; no firm D call. This CDR3 contains 10 residues. Germline values: CDR1 GTSNPN, CDR2 SVGIG (reference sequence). V was trimmed by 0 bases and J by 5 bases, leaving 0 bases between them. The CDR3 sequence is CAWSVDTQYF. In DNA form, the CDR3 reads TGTGCCTGGAGTGTAGATACGCAGTATTTT. The full variable domain, completed using reference TRBV30 and TRBJ2-3, is SQTIHQWPATLVQPVGSPLSLECTVEGTSNPNLYWYRQAAGRGLQLLFYSVGIGQISSEVPQNLSASRPQDRQFILSSKKLLLSDSGFYLCAWSVDTQYFGPGTRLTVL.

CDR3 amino acids: CSVDFTRGQGDRGPNYGYTF. The CDR3, as DNA: TGCAGCGTTGATTTCACCCGGGGGCAGGGGGACAGGGGACCGAACTATGGCTACACCTTC. The rearrangement joins TRBV29-1 to TRBJ1-2; 10 nucleotides line up with TRBD1. V was clipped by 3 bases and J by 2 bases; unmatched bases: 21. This CDR3 spans 20 amino acids. Germline V gene sequence: CDR1 SQVTM, CDR2 ANQGSEA. The full variable domain, completed using reference TRBV29-1 and TRBJ1-2, is SAVISQKPSRDICQRGTSLTIQCQVDSQVTMMFWYRQQPGQSLTLIATANQGSEATYESGFVIDKFPISRPNLTFSTLTVSNMSPEDSSIYLCSVDFTRGQGDRGPNYGYTFGSGTRLTVV.

The gene calls are TRBV29-1 and TRBJ1-1; the match to TRBD1 covers 8 bases. The germline V gene has CDR1 SQVTM and CDR2 ANQGSEA. With 6 bases clipped from V and 0 bases from J, the junction kept 3 bases outside the gene matches. The CDR3 length is 13 residues. The CDR3 DNA sequence: TGCAGCGTCCAGGACAGGGTGAACACTGAAGCTTTCTTT. Protein sequence: CSVQDRVNTEAFF.

Comments on this clonotype: At one boundary the junction diverges from the germline segment, which might be a read error. V gene TRBV12-3 or TRBV12-4 combines with J gene TRBJ2-1; 10 nucleotides line up with TRBD2. This CDR3 has 15 amino acids. CDR3 nucleotide sequence: TGTGCCAGCAGCTTAGCTAGCGGGAGTGGGAATGAGCAGTTCTTC. Translated, it gives CASSLASGSGNEQFF.

This chain joins TRBV7-9 and TRBJ2-1; 8 nucleotides line up with TRBD1. The end of the DNA fits TRBJ2-7 better, so the J call may be wrong. Germline loops: CDR1 SEHNR, CDR2 FQNEAQ (reference sequence). CDR3 length: 15 residues. This CDR3 reads CASSYMTGVYNEQYF. In nucleotides, the CDR3 is TGTGCCAGCAGCTATATGACAGGGGTCTACAATGAGCAGTACTTC.

The rearrangement links TRBV12-3 or TRBV12-4 to TRBJ2-1, with a weak D call TRBD2 (6 bases). V dropped 3 bases and J dropped 7 bases, with 16 bases sitting between them. This CDR3 spans 15 amino acids. DNA of the CDR3: TGTGCCAGCAGTTTGGGGACGGGGGTTGGGAATGAGCAGTTCTTC. The encoded protein is CASSLGTGVGNEQFF.